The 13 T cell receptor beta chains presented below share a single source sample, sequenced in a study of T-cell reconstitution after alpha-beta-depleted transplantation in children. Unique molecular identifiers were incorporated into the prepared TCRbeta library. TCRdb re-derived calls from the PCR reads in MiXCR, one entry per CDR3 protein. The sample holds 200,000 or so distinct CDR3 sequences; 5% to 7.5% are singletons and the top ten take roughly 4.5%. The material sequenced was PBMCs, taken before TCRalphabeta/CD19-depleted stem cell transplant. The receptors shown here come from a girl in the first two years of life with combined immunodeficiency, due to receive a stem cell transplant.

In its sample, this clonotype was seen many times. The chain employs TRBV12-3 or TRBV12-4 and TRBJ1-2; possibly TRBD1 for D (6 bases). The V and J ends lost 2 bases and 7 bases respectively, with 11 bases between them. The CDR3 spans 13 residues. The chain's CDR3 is CASSLTGAGGYTF. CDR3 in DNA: TGTGCCAGCAGTTTAACGGGGGCCGGTGGCTACACCTTC.

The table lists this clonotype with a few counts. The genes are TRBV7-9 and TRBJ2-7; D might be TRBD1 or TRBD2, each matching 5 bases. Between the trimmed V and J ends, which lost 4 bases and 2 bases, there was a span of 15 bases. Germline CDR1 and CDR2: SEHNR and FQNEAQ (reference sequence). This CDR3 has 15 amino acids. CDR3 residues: CASSSRRVGPYEQYF. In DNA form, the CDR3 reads TGTGCCAGCAGCTCGCGGCGGGTGGGGCCCTACGAGCAGTACTTC. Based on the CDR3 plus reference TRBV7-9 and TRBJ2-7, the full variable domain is DTGVSQNPRHKITKRGQNVTFRCDPISEHNRLYWYRQTLGQGPEFLTYFQNEAQLEKSRLLSDRFSAERPKGSFSTLEIQRTEQGDSAMYLCASSSRRVGPYEQYFGPGTRLTVT.

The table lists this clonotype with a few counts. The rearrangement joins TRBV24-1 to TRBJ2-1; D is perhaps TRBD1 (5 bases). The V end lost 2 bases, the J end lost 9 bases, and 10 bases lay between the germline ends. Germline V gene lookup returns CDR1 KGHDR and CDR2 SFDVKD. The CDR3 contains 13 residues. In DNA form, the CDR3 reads TGTGCCACCAGTGATTGGGGCGCGACTGAGCAGTTCTTC. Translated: CATSDWGATEQFF.

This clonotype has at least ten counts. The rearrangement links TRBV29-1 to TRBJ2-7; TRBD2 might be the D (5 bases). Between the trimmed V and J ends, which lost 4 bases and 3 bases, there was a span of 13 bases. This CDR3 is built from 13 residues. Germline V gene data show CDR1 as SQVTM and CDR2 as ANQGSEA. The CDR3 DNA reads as TGCAGCGTTGTTATTAGCGCGAGCTACGAGCAGTACTTC. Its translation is CSVVISASYEQYF.

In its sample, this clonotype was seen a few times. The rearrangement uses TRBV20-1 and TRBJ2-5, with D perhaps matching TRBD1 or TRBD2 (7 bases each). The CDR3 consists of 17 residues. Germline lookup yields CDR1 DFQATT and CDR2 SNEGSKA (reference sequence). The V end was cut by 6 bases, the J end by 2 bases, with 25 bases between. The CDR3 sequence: CSAPGEGAPLLQETQYF. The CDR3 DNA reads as TGCAGTGCCCCCGGGGAGGGGGCGCCTTTATTACAAGAGACCCAGTACTTC.

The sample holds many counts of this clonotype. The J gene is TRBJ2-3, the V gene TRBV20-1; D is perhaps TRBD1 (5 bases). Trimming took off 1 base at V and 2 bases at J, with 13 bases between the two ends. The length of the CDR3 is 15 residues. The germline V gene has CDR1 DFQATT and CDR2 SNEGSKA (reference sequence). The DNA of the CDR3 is TGCAGTGCTAGAGTCCAGGGCGAAGTCACAGATACGCAGTATTTT. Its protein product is CSARVQGEVTDTQYF.

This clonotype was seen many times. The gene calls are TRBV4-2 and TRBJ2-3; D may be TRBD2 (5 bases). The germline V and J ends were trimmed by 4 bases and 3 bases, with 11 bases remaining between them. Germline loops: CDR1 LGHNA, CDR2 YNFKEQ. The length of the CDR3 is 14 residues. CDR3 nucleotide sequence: TGTGCCAGCAGCCTTCAACGGGGTACAGATACGCAGTATTTT. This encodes CASSLQRGTDTQYF.

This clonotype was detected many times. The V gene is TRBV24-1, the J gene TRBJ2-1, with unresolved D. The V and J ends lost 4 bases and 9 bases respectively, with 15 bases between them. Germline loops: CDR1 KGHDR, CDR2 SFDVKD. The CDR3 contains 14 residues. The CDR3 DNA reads TGTGCCACCAGTGAGTTCGCGTTTAAGGGTGAGCAGTTCTTC. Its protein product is CATSEFAFKGEQFF.

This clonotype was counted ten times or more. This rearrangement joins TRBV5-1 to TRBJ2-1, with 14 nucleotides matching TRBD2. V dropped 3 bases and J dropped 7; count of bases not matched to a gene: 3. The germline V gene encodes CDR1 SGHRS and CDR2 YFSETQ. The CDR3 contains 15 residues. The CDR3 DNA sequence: TGCGCCAGCAGCTGGGGGACTAGCGGGGGTAATGAGCAGTTCTTC. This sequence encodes CASSWGTSGGNEQFF.

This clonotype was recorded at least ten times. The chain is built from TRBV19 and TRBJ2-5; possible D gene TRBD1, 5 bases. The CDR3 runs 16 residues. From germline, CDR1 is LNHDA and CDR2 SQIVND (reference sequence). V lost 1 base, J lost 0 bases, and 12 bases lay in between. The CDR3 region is CASSIGPGKNQETQYF. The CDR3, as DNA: TGTGCCAGTAGTATAGGACCAGGGAAGAACCAAGAGACCCAGTACTTC.

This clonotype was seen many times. The CDR3 loop reads CASSSMRVDTQYF. The CDR3 DNA follows: TGTGCCAGCAGCTCCATGAGGGTAGATACGCAGTATTTT. The chain carries TRBV7-2 and TRBJ2-3; tentative D call: TRBD2 (5 bases). Germline V gene lookup returns CDR1 SGHTA and CDR2 FQGNSA. The CDR3 runs 13 residues. V was trimmed by 4 bases and J by 5 bases, leaving 10 bases between them.

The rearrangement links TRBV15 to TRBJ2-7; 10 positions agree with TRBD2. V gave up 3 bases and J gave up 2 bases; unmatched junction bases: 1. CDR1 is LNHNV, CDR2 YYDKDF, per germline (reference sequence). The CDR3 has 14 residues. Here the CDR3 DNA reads TGTGCCACCAGCAGCGGGACTAGCGCCTACGAGCAGTACTTC. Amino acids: CATSSGTSAYEQYF. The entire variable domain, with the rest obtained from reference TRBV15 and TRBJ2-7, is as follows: DAMVIQNPRYQVTQFGKPVTLSCSQTLNHNVMYWYQQKSSQAPKLLFHYYDKDFNNEADTPDNFQSRRPNTSFCFLDIRSPGLGDTAMYLCATSSGTSAYEQYFGPGTRLTVT.

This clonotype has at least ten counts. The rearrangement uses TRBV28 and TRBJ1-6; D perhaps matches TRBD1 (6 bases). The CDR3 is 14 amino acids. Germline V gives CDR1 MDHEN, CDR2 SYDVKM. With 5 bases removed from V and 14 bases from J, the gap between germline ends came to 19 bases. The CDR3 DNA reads TGTGCCAGCAGTGTACGATGGGACACCCCAACCCTCCACTTT. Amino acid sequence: CASSVRWDTPTLHF.